A single sample gave rise to the 27 T cell receptor beta chains below, sequenced in a study of identical twins. TCRdb used MiXCR to reprocess the 5' RACE reads, holding one entry per CDR3 protein. The profile shows about 530,000 distinct CDR3 sequences, around 22% of them singletons. These data are also associated with another study on yellow fever vaccine responses in identical twins.

Source material: CD4+ T cells sorted from blood. These receptors originate from a woman aged 18-29 years in good health.

The chain carries TRBV5-1 and TRBJ1-2, with D possibly TRBD1 on 6 matching bases. The CDR3 consists of 17 residues. Germline CDR1 and CDR2: SGHRS and YFSETQ. The ends were cut back, 4 bases at V and 0 bases at J, with 19 bases in the middle. CDR3 sequence: CASSLGGSTAPNYGYTF. Written as DNA, the CDR3 is TGCGCCAGCAGCCTCGGGGGCTCCACCGCTCCTAACTATGGCTACACCTTC.

The CDR3 here is CASSPMRGTGELFF. The CDR3 nucleotides read TGTGCCAGCAGCCCCATGAGGGGAACCGGGGAGCTGTTTTTT. The gene calls are TRBV3-1 and TRBJ2-2, with D perhaps being TRBD1 or TRBD2 (5 bases each). The V and J ends lost 4 bases and 5 bases respectively, with 11 bases between them. Germline assignment: CDR1 LGHDT and CDR2 YNNKEL (reference sequence). The CDR3 is made up of 14 amino acids.

CDR3: CASSQPSPVGETQYF. The CDR3 DNA reads TGTGCCAGCAGCCAACCTAGCCCCGTGGGGGAGACCCAGTACTTC. This chain links TRBV3-1 with TRBJ2-5, with D possibly TRBD2 on 5 matching bases. The CDR3 length is 15 residues. Trimming left V 2 bases short and J 5 bases short, with 15 bases between. Per the germline V gene, CDR1 is LGHDT and CDR2 is YNNKEL (reference sequence).

V gene TRBV4-1 combines with J gene TRBJ2-3; D not certain. The CDR3 contains 12 residues. Germline CDR1 MGHRA, CDR2 YSYEKL. V was cut by 5 bases and J by 6 bases, with 9 bases left in between. CDR3 loop: CASSSPKDTQYF. CDR3 coding DNA: TGCGCCAGCAGCTCTCCCAAGGATACGCAGTATTTT.

This clonotype came up once. The chain links TRBV29-1 to TRBJ2-1; the match to TRBD2 covers 8 bases. The germline CDR1 and CDR2 sequences are SQVTM and ANQGSEA. The V segment lost 5 bases and the J segment 5 bases; nucleotides outside the gene matches: 11. The CDR3 extends over 15 amino acids. The CDR3 sequence: CSVRASGLSNNEQFF. The CDR3, as DNA: TGCAGCGTTCGGGCTAGCGGGTTGTCTAACAATGAGCAGTTCTTC.

J is TRBJ2-7 and V is TRBV5-1; 14 nucleotides match TRBD2. V was pared by 4 bases and J by 3 bases, with 12 bases of the junction left unmatched. The CDR3 consists of 18 residues. Germline CDR1 SGHRS, CDR2 YFSETQ. CDR3 in DNA: TGCGCCAGCAGCATCACCGGGACTAGCGGGAGTTGGGTCTACGAGCAGTACTTC. Translated, it gives CASSITGTSGSWVYEQYF. Based on the CDR3 plus reference TRBV5-1 and TRBJ2-7, the full variable domain is KAGVTQTPRYLIKTRGQQVTLSCSPISGHRSVSWYQQTPGQGLQFLFEYFSETQRNKGNFPGRFSGRQFSNSRSEMNVSTLELGDSALYLCASSITGTSGSWVYEQYFGPGTRLTVT.

This clonotype was seen a few times. The genes are TRBV12-3 or TRBV12-4 and TRBJ2-1; 12 nucleotides match TRBD1. The length of the CDR3 is 15 residues. Germline trimming cut 6 bases from V and 4 bases from J; bases unmatched to any gene: 4. The CDR3 loop is CASSWGQGAYNEQFF. The CDR3 DNA follows: TGTGCCAGCAGCTGGGGACAGGGGGCTTACAATGAGCAGTTCTTC.

The CDR3 DNA sequence: TGCAGTGCTGACAACCGGGACAGGGGTTCCTATGGCTACACCTTC. Translating gives CSADNRDRGSYGYTF. This chain joins TRBV20-1 and TRBJ1-2; the match to TRBD1 covers 10 bases. Germline values: CDR1 DFQATT, CDR2 SNEGSKA (reference sequence). The CDR3 contains 15 residues. The junction had 10 bases not matched to a gene; V was cut back by 5 bases and J by 4 bases.

V is TRBV29-1 and J is TRBJ1-2; no clear D. Trimming left V 7 bases short and J 6 bases short, with 15 bases between. The CDR3 length is 12 residues. Germline CDR1 SQVTM, CDR2 ANQGSEA. As DNA, the CDR3 is TGCAGCGGTGGGTACTCTAAGGATGGCTACACCTTC. This encodes CSGGYSKDGYTF.

This clonotype occurred a few times. The rearrangement joins TRBV7-9 to TRBJ1-5, with a possible D match to TRBD1 (5 bases). In germline, CDR1 is SEHNR, CDR2 FQNEAQ (reference sequence). Trimming cost V 4 bases and J 9 bases, with 13 bases left between them. The CDR3 is 13 residues long. The DNA of the CDR3 is TGTGCCAGCAGCTCATTTCGGGACGGGCCCCAGCATTTT. Its translation: CASSSFRDGPQHF.

This clonotype was seen a few times. The chain combines TRBV29-1 with TRBJ2-1; TRBD1 might be the D (5 bases). Trimming shortened V by 1 base and J by 8 bases, and 18 bases separated the two germline ends. Looked up from germline, CDR1 is SQVTM and CDR2 is ANQGSEA. The CDR3 totals 15 residues. DNA for the CDR3: TGCAGCGTTGAAGGGGGCCCGGGCGGCTTCGATGAGCAGTTCTTC. This codes for CSVEGGPGGFDEQFF.

J is TRBJ1-4 and V is TRBV20-1, with D tentatively TRBD1 (6 bases). V shed 2 bases and J shed 8 bases, with 15 bases lying between them. Germline CDR1 DFQATT, CDR2 SNEGSKA (reference sequence). The CDR3 has 14 amino acids. This CDR3 is CSARWANQGEKLFF. The CDR3 DNA sequence: TGCAGTGCTAGATGGGCCAACCAGGGGGAAAAACTGTTTTTT.

In its sample, this clonotype was seen a few times. The gene calls are TRBV2 and TRBJ2-2; 9 positions match TRBD2. The CDR3 runs to 17 residues. Germline V CDR1 and CDR2: SNHLY, FYNNEI. Unmatched junction bases numbered 11, after V lost 4 bases and J lost 5 bases. The CDR3 reads CASSGYGSGRVTGELFF. In DNA, the CDR3 is TGTGCCAGCAGTGGGTACGGTAGCGGGAGAGTAACCGGGGAGCTGTTTTTT.

The chain employs TRBV5-1 and TRBJ1-4; D possibly corresponds to TRBD1 (6 bases). V shed 4 bases and J shed 3 bases, with 13 bases lying between them. Per germline, CDR1 SGHRS and CDR2 YFSETQ. This CDR3 region has 15 residues. CDR3 DNA: TGCGCCAGCAGCACCGGACAGACCTCTAATGAAAAACTGTTTTTT. As protein: CASSTGQTSNEKLFF. Supplemented by reference TRBV5-1 and TRBJ1-4, the full variable domain reads KAGVTQTPRYLIKTRGQQVTLSCSPISGHRSVSWYQQTPGQGLQFLFEYFSETQRNKGNFPGRFSGRQFSNSRSEMNVSTLELGDSALYLCASSTGQTSNEKLFFGSGTQLSVL.

This clonotype occurred a few times. The chain links TRBV11-2 to TRBJ2-7, with D perhaps being TRBD1 or TRBD2 (5 bases each). Germline CDR1 and CDR2: SGHAT and FQNNGV. The CDR3 is 15 residues long. Trimming cost V 1 base and J 2 bases, with 12 bases left between them. The CDR3 region has the DNA TGTGCCAGCAGCTTAGGGTCAGGGAGAACCTACGAGCAGTACTTC. Translating it yields CASSLGSGRTYEQYF.

This chain joins TRBV20-1 and TRBJ2-1; TRBD1 agrees at 9 bases. The junction had 13 bases not matched to a gene; V was cut back by 2 bases and J by 2 bases. This CDR3 is built from 18 residues. Germline values: CDR1 DFQATT, CDR2 SNEGSKA (reference sequence). DNA for the CDR3: TGCAGTGCTAGAATGAACGGACAGGGGCCCTTCCCCTACAATGAGCAGTTCTTC. Its protein product is CSARMNGQGPFPYNEQFF.

This clonotype was detected a few times. This chain joins TRBV5-1 and TRBJ2-2; a possible D gene is TRBD2 (6 bases). The length of the CDR3 is 16 residues. V dropped 0 bases and J dropped 5 bases, with 14 bases sitting between them. Germline CDR1 and CDR2: SGHRS and YFSETQ. Here the CDR3 reads CASSLAGGTRTGELFF. The CDR3 nucleotides read TGCGCCAGCAGCTTGGCCGGAGGGACGCGGACCGGGGAGCTGTTTTTT. The variable domain in full, with the rest retrieved from reference TRBV5-1 and TRBJ2-2, is KAGVTQTPRYLIKTRGQQVTLSCSPISGHRSVSWYQQTPGQGLQFLFEYFSETQRNKGNFPGRFSGRQFSNSRSEMNVSTLELGDSALYLCASSLAGGTRTGELFFGEGSRLTVL.

This clonotype was counted once. In DNA form, the CDR3 reads TGTGCCACCAGTGATCCACCCTGGGAGGAGCAGTTCTTC. The encoded protein is CATSDPPWEEQFF. The rearrangement links TRBV24-1 to TRBJ2-1, with D possibly TRBD2 on 5 matching bases. Trimming removed 3 bases at V and 10 bases at J, with 12 bases between. From germline, CDR1 is KGHDR and CDR2 SFDVKD. The CDR3 is made up of 13 amino acids.

This clonotype has a handful of counts. This chain connects TRBV12-3 or TRBV12-4 to TRBJ2-7, with 9 bases matching TRBD1. The CDR3 covers 16 residues. Trimming removed 3 bases from V and 2 bases from J; junction bases left unmatched: 8. In DNA form, the CDR3 reads TGTGCCAGCAGTTTGGGGACAGGGAAGAGCCCCTACGAGCAGTACTTC. Translation gives CASSLGTGKSPYEQYF.

This clonotype has a handful of counts. V usage is TRBV7-8 and J usage is TRBJ2-5; 8 bases are shared with TRBD1. There are 15 residues in the CDR3. V dropped 5 bases and J dropped 5; count of bases not matched to a gene: 10. From germline, CDR1 is SGHVS and CDR2 FQNEAQ. The DNA of the CDR3 is TGTGCCAGCAGCAGAAAGACAGGGGAGGTTGAGACCCAGTACTTC. Its protein product is CASSRKTGEVETQYF.

This chain connects TRBV5-1 to TRBJ1-1, with D hard to call. The CDR3 sequence is 14 residues long. Germline values: CDR1 SGHRS, CDR2 YFSETQ. V was cut by 0 bases and J by 1 base, with 7 bases left in between. Here the CDR3 DNA reads TGCGCCAGCAGCTTGGATCACCCGAACACTGAAGCTTTCTTT. It yields the protein CASSLDHPNTEAFF.

This clonotype was counted only a few times. The chain joins TRBV12-3 or TRBV12-4 to TRBJ2-7; TRBD2 matches at 9 bases. V lost 5 bases, J lost 6 bases, and 14 bases stayed unmatched. CDR3 length equals 16 residues. The CDR3 protein is CASSKIAGVSRGEQYF. The DNA of the CDR3 is TGTGCCAGCAGTAAAATAGCGGGAGTCTCTAGGGGCGAGCAGTACTTC.

In its sample, this clonotype was seen a few times. The chain employs TRBV12-3 or TRBV12-4 and TRBJ2-1; 10 bases agree with TRBD2. With V trimmed by 6 bases and J by 0 bases, 2 bases remained unmatched. This CDR3 is built from 15 residues. Written as DNA, the CDR3 is TGTGCCAGCAGACTAGCGGGGAGCTCCTACAATGAGCAGTTCTTC. Its protein is CASRLAGSSYNEQFF.

The gene calls are TRBV3-1 and TRBJ2-5; 8 bases fit TRBD2. After removal of 0 bases from V and 5 bases from J, the junction contained 20 bases not matched to a gene. Germline-derived CDR1 and CDR2 are LGHDT and YNNKEL (reference sequence). This CDR3 region has 20 residues. CDR3 amino acids: CASSQDTIGLAVSGSETQYF. The CDR3 nucleotides read TGTGCCAGCAGCCAAGATACGATCGGACTAGCAGTTTCAGGATCGGAGACCCAGTACTTC.

This clonotype was seen a single time. This chain joins TRBV3-1 and TRBJ2-3; 8 bases fit TRBD2. Per germline, CDR1 LGHDT and CDR2 YNNKEL (reference sequence). This CDR3 spans 15 amino acids. With 2 bases clipped from V and 2 bases from J, the junction kept 3 bases outside the gene matches. This chain's CDR3 is CASSQFSGVTDTQYF. In nucleotides, the CDR3 is TGTGCCAGCAGCCAATTTAGCGGGGTCACAGATACGCAGTATTTT.

This chain links TRBV19 with TRBJ2-1; 8 bases align to TRBD2. The CDR3 runs 15 residues. The trim removed 5 bases at V and 6 bases at J, leaving 9 bases unmatched. Looked up from germline, CDR1 is LNHDA and CDR2 is SQIVND (reference sequence). The chain's CDR3 is CASSPSGSSSNEQFF. In DNA, the CDR3 is TGTGCCAGTAGTCCCAGCGGGAGCTCGTCCAATGAGCAGTTCTTC.

The chain carries TRBV12-3 or TRBV12-4 and TRBJ2-2; D call uncertain. This CDR3 spans 14 amino acids. The V and J ends lost 7 bases and 0 bases respectively, with 9 bases between them. The DNA of the CDR3 is TGTGCCAGCATTGGACGGACGAACACCGGGGAGCTGTTTTTT. Translated, it gives CASIGRTNTGELFF.